This passage covers 10 T cell receptor beta chains from one sample sequenced in a study of blood T cell repertoires in COVID-19. This table comes from immunoSEQ multiplex PCR, and its TCRdb copy is limited to in-frame clones, with some not included. This sample has about 310,000 clones; around 86% occur once, and the top ten carry 1%. Sequencing used peripheral blood. The source of these receptors is a man aged 50 or older with active or convalescent COVID-19.

This chain uses TRBV10-1 with TRBJ2-3; 12 bases map to TRBD1. The CDR3 is 24 residues long. V was clipped by 5 bases and J by 0 bases; unmatched bases: 27. From germline, CDR1 is WNHNN and CDR2 SYGVQD (reference sequence). CDR3 region: CASSPRSRDRGQGGVGESTDTQYF. The CDR3 nucleotides read TGCGCCAGCAGTCCTAGGAGCCGGGACAGGGGGCAAGGGGGAGTGGGGGAGAGCACAGATACGCAGTATTTT.

This sequence joins TRBV18 and TRBJ2-6; D might be TRBD1 (6 bases). V lost 3 bases and J lost 4, with 16 bases in between. This CDR3 is 17 amino acids long. In germline, CDR1 is KGHSH, CDR2 LQKENI. The CDR3 here is CASSPSMAGAGANVLTF. DNA of the CDR3: TGTGCCAGCTCACCCAGCATGGCAGGGGCCGGGGCCAACGTCCTGACTTTC.

This clone was seen a few times. The chain recombines TRBV4-2 with TRBJ1-2, with a tentative D call TRBD1 (6 bases). The germline V gene has CDR1 LGHNA and CDR2 YNFKEQ. V lost 3 bases, J lost 2 bases, and 16 bases lay in between. CDR3 length: 16 amino acids. CDR3 DNA: TGTGCCAGCAGCCACCCCCTGACAGGAGGAAACTATGGCTACACCTTC. It is translated as CASSHPLTGGNYGYTF.

The chain is built from TRBV28 and TRBJ2-5, with unresolved D. The ends were cut back, 2 bases at V and 2 bases at J, with 12 bases in the middle. Germline values: CDR1 MDHEN, CDR2 SYDVKM. The CDR3 runs 15 residues. The CDR3 spells CASSLRLRVQETQYF. For the CDR3, the DNA is TGTGCCAGCAGTTTAAGGTTACGGGTACAAGAGACCCAGTACTTC.

The rearrangement joins TRBV5-1 to TRBJ1-3; TRBD1 is a possible D gene (6 bases). The CDR3 totals 16 residues. Trimming pared 0 bases from V and 2 bases from J, leaving 12 bases between. CDR1 and CDR2 (germline): SGHRS, YFSETQ. CDR3 bases: TGCGCCAGCAGCTTGGAATGGGGGCGCACTGGAAACACCATATATTTT. This codes for CASSLEWGRTGNTIYF.

Of note for this clone: One junction end does not reproduce the germline sequence, and a read error may be involved. This rearrangement joins TRBV28 to TRBJ1-6; TRBD1 might be the D (6 bases). The CDR3 runs 16 residues. Germline assignment: CDR1 MDHEN and CDR2 SYDVKM. The CDR3 coding sequence is TGTGCCAGCAGTTGGGACACTGACTCCTTTAATTCACCCCTCCACTTT. Residues: CASSWDTDSFNSPLHF.

This clone was observed once. DNA for the CDR3: TGCGCCAGCAGCTTGGTGGGGGCGTCGGATGAAAAACTGTTTTTT. It is translated as CASSLVGASDEKLFF. V gene TRBV5-1 combines with J gene TRBJ1-4; perhaps TRBD1 as D (6 bases). Trimming cost V 0 bases and J 6 bases, with 12 bases left between them. From germline, CDR1 is SGHRS and CDR2 YFSETQ. The CDR3 spans 15 residues. Full variable domain (missing parts from reference TRBV5-1 and TRBJ1-4): KAGVTQTPRYLIKTRGQQVTLSCSPISGHRSVSWYQQTPGQGLQFLFEYFSETQRNKGNFPGRFSGRQFSNSRSEMNVSTLELGDSALYLCASSLVGASDEKLFFGSGTQLSVL.

The genes are TRBV28 and TRBJ1-1; a possible D gene is TRBD1 (6 bases). Germline assignment: CDR1 MDHEN and CDR2 SYDVKM. CDR3 length equals 17 residues. V lost 5 bases and J lost 1, with 20 bases in between. Written as DNA, the CDR3 is TGTGCCAGCAGTCCTTTACCTCCGGGACATCAGAACACTGAAGCTTTCTTT. It encodes CASSPLPPGHQNTEAFF.

V gene TRBV18 combines with J gene TRBJ2-6; D gene uncertain. V was pared by 5 bases and J by 0 bases, with 5 bases between. The germline gives CDR1 KGHSH, CDR2 LQKENI. The CDR3 spans 14 residues. The CDR3 DNA sequence: TGTGCCAGCTCAGCAGACTCTGGGGCCAACGTCCTGACTTTC. Translation gives CASSADSGANVLTF.

This chain joins TRBV2 and TRBJ2-3; 7 bases match TRBD2. With V trimmed by 4 bases and J by 3 bases, 7 bases remained unmatched. This CDR3 has 15 amino acids. Germline-derived CDR1 and CDR2 are SNHLY and FYNNEI. CDR3 sequence: CASSALAEPTDTQYF. The CDR3 region has the DNA TGTGCCAGCAGTGCCCTAGCGGAACCTACAGATACGCAGTATTTT.